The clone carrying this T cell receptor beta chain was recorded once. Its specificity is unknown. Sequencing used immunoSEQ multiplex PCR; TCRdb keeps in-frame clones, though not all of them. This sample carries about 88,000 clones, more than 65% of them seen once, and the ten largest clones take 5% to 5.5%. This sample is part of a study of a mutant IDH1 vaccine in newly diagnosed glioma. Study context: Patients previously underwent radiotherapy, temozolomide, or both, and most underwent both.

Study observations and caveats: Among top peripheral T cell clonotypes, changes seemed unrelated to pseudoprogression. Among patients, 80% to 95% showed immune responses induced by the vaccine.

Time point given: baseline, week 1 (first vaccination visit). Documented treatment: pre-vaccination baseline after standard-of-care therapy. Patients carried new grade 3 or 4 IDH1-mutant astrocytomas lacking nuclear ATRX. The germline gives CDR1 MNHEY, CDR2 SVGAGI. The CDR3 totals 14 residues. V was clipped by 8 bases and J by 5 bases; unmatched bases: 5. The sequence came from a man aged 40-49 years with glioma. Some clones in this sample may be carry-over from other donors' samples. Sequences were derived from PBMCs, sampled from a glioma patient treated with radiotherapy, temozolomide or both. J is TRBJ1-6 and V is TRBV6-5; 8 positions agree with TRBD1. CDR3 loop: CASCRTGHNSPLHF. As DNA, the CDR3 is TGTGCCAGCTGCAGGACAGGGCATAATTCACCCCTCCACTTT.